The clone carrying this T cell receptor beta chain was seen a handful of times. Its antigen is undetermined. PCR employed 60 Vbeta and 13 Jbeta primers. This table comes from immunoSEQ multiplex PCR, and its TCRdb copy is limited to in-frame clones, with some not included. The table has about 120,000 clones, roughly 77% seen once. The data were taken from a study of cytomegalovirus exposure and HLA in healthy donors. Across the study: An early data release held approximately 80 million unique TCRs from HLA-typed donors. Findings of the study overall: In a later analysis, HLA-associated beta chains showed higher expansion and lower generation probabilities than comparable chains. Sequences of the TCR beta chain were said to predict the HLA-A and HLA-B alleles of most subjects accurately.

J gave up 12 bases and V 3 bases, and 16 bases lay outside the gene matches. Germline lookup yields CDR1 MNHNS and CDR2 SASEGT. The CDR3 has 15 residues. Material for sequencing was PBMCs. This chain connects TRBV6-1 to TRBJ2-7, with 8 positions matching TRBD2. This receptor was taken from a man aged 18 to 30 in good health and CMV-seronegative. The CDR3 DNA reads TGTGCCAGCAGTGACGTACGGGGGGGACGCGCCGGCAGGTACTTC. This sequence encodes CASSDVRGGRAGRYF.